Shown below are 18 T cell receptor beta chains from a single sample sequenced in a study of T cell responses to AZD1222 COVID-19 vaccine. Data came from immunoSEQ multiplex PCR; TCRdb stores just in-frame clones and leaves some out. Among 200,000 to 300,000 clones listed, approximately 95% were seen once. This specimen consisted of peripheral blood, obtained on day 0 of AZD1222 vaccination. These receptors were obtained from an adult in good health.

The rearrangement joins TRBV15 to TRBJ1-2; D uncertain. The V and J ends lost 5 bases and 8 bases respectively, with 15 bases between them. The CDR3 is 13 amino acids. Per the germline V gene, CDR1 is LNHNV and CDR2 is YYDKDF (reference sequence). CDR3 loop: CATSEPGAWGYTF. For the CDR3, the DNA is TGTGCCACCAGCGAACCGGGAGCTTGGGGCTACACCTTC.

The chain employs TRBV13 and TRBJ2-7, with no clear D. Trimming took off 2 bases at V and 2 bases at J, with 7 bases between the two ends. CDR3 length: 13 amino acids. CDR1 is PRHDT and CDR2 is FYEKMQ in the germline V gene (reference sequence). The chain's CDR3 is CASSLSRAYEQYF. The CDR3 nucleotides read TGTGCCAGCAGCTTATCCCGAGCCTACGAGCAGTACTTC.

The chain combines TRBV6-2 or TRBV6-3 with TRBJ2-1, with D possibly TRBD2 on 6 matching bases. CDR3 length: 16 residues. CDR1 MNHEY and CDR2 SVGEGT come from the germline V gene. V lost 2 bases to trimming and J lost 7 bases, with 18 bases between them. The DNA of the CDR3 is TGTGCCAGCAGTTACGCCCGACTAGGGGAAGGTAATGAGCAGTTCTTC. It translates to CASSYARLGEGNEQFF.

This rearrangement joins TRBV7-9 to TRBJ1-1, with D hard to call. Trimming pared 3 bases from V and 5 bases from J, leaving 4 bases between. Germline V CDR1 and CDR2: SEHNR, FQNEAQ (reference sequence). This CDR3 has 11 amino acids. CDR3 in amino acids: CASSFETEAFF. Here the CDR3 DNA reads TGTGCCAGCAGCTTTGAGACTGAAGCTTTCTTT.

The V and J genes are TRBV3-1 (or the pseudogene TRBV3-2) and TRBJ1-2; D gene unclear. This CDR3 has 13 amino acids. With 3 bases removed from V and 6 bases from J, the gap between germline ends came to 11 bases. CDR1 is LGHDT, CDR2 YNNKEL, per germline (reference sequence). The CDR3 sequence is CASSHGPVDGYTF. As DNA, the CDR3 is TGTGCCAGCAGCCACGGACCGGTGGATGGCTACACCTTC.

This CDR3 is CSVFPVSSYNEQFF. The CDR3 nucleotides read TGCAGCGTTTTTCCAGTGAGCTCCTACAATGAGCAGTTCTTC. The chain carries TRBV29-1 and TRBJ2-1, with D hard to call. This CDR3 spans 14 amino acids. Per the germline V gene, CDR1 is SQVTM and CDR2 is ANQGSEA. Trimming pared 5 bases from V and 0 bases from J, leaving 11 bases between.

The CDR3 protein is CATSDRGQVELFF. Here the CDR3 DNA reads TGTGCCACCAGTGACCGTGGACAGGTGGAGCTGTTTTTT. This chain connects TRBV24-1 to TRBJ2-2, with 7 positions matching TRBD1. Germline CDR1 and CDR2: KGHDR and SFDVKD. CDR3 length: 13 residues. Trimming at V came to 4 bases and at J to 10 bases, leaving 5 bases not matched to a gene.

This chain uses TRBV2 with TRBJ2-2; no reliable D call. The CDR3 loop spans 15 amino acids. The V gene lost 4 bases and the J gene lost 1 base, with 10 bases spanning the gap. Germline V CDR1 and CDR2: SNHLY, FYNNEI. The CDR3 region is CASSVKSVNTGELFF. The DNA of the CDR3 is TGTGCCAGCAGTGTGAAATCCGTGAACACCGGGGAGCTGTTTTTT. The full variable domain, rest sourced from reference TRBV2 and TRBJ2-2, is EPEVTQTPSHQVTQMGQEVILRCVPISNHLYFYWYRQILGQKVEFLVSFYNNEISEKSEIFDDQFSVERPDGSNFTLKIRSTKLEDSAMYFCASSVKSVNTGELFFGEGSRLTVL.

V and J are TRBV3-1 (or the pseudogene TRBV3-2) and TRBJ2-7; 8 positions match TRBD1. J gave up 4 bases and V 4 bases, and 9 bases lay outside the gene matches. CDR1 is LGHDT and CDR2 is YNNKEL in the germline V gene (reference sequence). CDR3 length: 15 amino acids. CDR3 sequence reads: CASSPFPGTGYEQYF. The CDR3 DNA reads TGTGCCAGCAGCCCTTTCCCTGGGACAGGTTACGAGCAGTACTTC.

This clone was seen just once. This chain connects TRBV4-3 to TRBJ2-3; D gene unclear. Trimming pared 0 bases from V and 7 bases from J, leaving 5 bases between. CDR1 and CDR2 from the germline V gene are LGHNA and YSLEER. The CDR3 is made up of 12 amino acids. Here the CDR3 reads CASSQDRNTQYF. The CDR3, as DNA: TGCGCCAGCAGCCAAGATCGAAATACGCAGTATTTT.

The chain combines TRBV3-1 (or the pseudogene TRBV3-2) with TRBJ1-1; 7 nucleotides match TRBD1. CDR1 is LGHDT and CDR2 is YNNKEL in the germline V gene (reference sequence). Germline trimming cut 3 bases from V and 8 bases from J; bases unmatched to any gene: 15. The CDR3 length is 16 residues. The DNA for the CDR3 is TGTGCCAGCAGCCATTCGGTCGGCAGGGGGTTCATAGAAGCTTTCTTT. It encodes CASSHSVGRGFIEAFF.

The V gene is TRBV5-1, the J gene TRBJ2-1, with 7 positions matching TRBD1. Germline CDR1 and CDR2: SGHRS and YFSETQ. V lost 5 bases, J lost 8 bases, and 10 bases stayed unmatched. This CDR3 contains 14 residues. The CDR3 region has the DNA TGCGCCAGCAGAACCTCAGTTAGGGGGCATGAGCAGTTCTTC. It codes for CASRTSVRGHEQFF.

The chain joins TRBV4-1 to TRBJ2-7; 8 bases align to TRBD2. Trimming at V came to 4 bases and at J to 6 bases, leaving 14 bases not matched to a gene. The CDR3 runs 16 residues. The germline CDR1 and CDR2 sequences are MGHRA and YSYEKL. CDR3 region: CASSRYGGDFAREQYF. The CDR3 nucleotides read TGCGCCAGCAGCCGATACGGGGGGGACTTCGCCCGCGAGCAGTACTTC.

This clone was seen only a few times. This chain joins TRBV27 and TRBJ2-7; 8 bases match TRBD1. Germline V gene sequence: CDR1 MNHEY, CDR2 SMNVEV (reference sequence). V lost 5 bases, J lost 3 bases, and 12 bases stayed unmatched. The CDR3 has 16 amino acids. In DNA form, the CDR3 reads TGTGCCAGCAGTCCCACCGACAGGGGACTTATCTACGAGCAGTACTTC. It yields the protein CASSPTDRGLIYEQYF.

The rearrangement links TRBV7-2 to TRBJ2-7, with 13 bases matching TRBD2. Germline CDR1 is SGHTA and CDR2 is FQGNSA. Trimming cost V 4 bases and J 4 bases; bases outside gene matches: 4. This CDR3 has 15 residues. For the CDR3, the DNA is TGTGCCAGCAGCTCCATGGGACTAGCGGGGTACGAGCAGTACTTC. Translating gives CASSSMGLAGYEQYF. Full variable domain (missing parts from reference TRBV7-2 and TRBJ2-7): GAGVSQSPSNKVTEKGKDVELRCDPISGHTALYWYRQSLGQGLEFLIYFQGNSAPDKSGLPSDRFSAERTGGSVSTLTIQRTQQEDSAVYLCASSSMGLAGYEQYFGPGTRLTVT.

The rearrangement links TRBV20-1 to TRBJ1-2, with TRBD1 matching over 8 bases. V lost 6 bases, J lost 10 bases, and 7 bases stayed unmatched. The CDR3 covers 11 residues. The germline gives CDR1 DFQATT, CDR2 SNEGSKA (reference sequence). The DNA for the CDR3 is TGCAGTGCACCCCGGACAGGGCTCTACACCTTC. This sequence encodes CSAPRTGLYTF.

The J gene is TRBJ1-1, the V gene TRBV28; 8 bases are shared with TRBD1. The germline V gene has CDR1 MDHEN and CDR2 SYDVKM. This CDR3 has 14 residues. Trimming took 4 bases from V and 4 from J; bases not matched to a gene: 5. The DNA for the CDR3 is TGTGCCAGCAGTTCAGGGGGCTCGGGCACTGAAGCTTTCTTT. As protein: CASSSGGSGTEAFF.

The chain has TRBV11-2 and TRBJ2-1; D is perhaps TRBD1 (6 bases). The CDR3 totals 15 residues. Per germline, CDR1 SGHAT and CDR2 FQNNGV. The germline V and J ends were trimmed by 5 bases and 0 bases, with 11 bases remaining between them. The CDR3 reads CASSRGGSSYNEQFF. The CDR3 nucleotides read TGTGCCAGCAGCCGAGGGGGTAGCTCCTACAATGAGCAGTTCTTC.